This entry concerns a single T cell receptor beta chain. These data come from a study of blood T cell repertoires in COVID-19. Looking at the study overall: Acute-phase and convalescent COVID-19 samples originated in the United States, Italy and Spain.

In terms of age and location, participants ranged from about 18 to 95 years and lived in 24 US areas. Clinical histories supplied by participants themselves formed the basis of cohort assignment. The recovered donors of Cohort 3 showed two negative PCRs, clearance, or symptom resolution. Losses at the gene ends were 4 bases for V and 9 bases for J; bases not matched to a gene: 14. The CDR3 runs to 16 residues. Germline V gene data show CDR1 as GTSNPN and CDR2 as SVGIG (reference sequence). The method was immunoSEQ multiplex PCR; TCRdb's version includes in-frame clones alone and lacks a portion of them. The data show a few hundred thousand clones, about 85% seen once.

The TCR originated in a man in his forties or fifties who had recovered from COVID-19. V gene TRBV30 combines with J gene TRBJ2-7, with 14 bases that match TRBD2. Sequenced input: PBMCs or T cells enriched from blood (not recorded which). The CDR3 DNA is TGTGCCTGGACCAAACCTCCGGGACTAGCGGGAGAGGTGCAGTACTTC. It encodes CAWTKPPGLAGEVQYF.